The clone carrying this T cell receptor (beta chain) was recorded many times. Its antigen is undetermined. Patients selected for sequencing had displayed CD8+CD57+ cell expansion by flow cytometry. All participating patients were living with severe acquired aplastic anemia. The data stem from a study of CD8+CD57+ T cells in acquired aplastic anemia. Overall study: On average, sorted CD4+ and CD8+ cells gave roughly 3 ug of DNA.

Study observations and caveats: Both patients and controls carried the same twenty-nine CD8+ CDR3 sequences.

V gave up 2 bases and J gave up 6 bases; unmatched junction bases: 10. The CDR3 consists of 15 residues. Germline CDR1 reads DFQATT; CDR2 reads SNEGSKA (reference sequence). Genomic DNA templated the TCR beta VDJ and CDR3 profiling. TCRdb re-called the reads through MiXCR, storing one row per CDR3 protein. The table has about 200,000 distinct CDR3 sequences, roughly 53% seen once; the top ten hold 15% to 20%. The TCR was taken from a human donor with aplastic anemia. The sequencing input was sorted CD4+, CD8+, or CD8+CD57+ T cells (not recorded which) from PBMCs. The V gene is TRBV20-1, the J gene TRBJ2-3; 8 bases line up with TRBD1. The CDR3 is CSARTDRVFRDTQYF. CDR3 DNA sequence: TGCAGTGCTAGAACGGACAGGGTGTTTAGGGATACGCAGTATTTT.